The present entry profiles one TCR beta chain with its context. Assay: immunoSEQ multiplex PCR; the TCRdb copy retains only in-frame clones and omits some. The data hold about 89,000 clones, with approximately 81% observed a single time. The record originates from a study of control samples from healthy donors and cancer patients. The CDR3 has 14 amino acids. In germline, CDR1 is SGDLS, CDR2 YYNGEE. V was pared by 3 bases and J by 7 bases, with 11 bases between. The chain uses TRBV9 and TRBJ1-6; D gene uncertain. Sequencing input: blood. The TCR comes from a woman between 40 and 50 years old in good health. The CDR3 is CASSAASDNSPLHF. CDR3 sequence (DNA): TGTGCCAGCAGCGCTGCGTCGGACAATTCACCCCTCCACTTT.